These 18 T cell receptor beta chains were sequenced from one sample in a study of blood T cells in healthy people across ages. PCR was performed a second time for about 6 to 12 cycles using a sample-barcoded 5' primer and a J-beta primer mix. TCRdb independently ran MiXCR on the 5' RACE reads; one entry per CDR3 protein. There are 630,000 or so distinct CDR3 sequences in the sample; approximately 31% occur only once, and 15% lies in the top ten. The sequenced material came from blood. Receptors originate from an elderly woman in good health.

V gene TRBV12-3 or TRBV12-4 combines with J gene TRBJ2-3, with D possibly TRBD2 on 6 matching bases. This CDR3 is built from 15 residues. The CDR3 spells CAGVHGRVSPDTQYF. The CDR3 DNA reads TGTGCAGGCGTCCACGGGAGAGTGAGCCCAGATACGCAGTATTTT.

V and J are TRBV7-2 and TRBJ2-2, with D perhaps TRBD1 or TRBD2 (7 bases each). Germline V lookup: CDR1 SGHTA, CDR2 FQGNSA. V lost 6 bases and J 13 bases, leaving 15 bases between the germline ends. This CDR3 region has 12 residues. In nucleotides, the CDR3 is TGTGCCAGCAGTCCAGGGGGGGGCTTGCTGTTTTTT. Translated: CASSPGGGLLFF.

A word on this clonotype: Being one base from a much bigger clone, this may be a read error. V gene TRBV5-8 combines with J gene TRBJ2-4, with D maybe TRBD2 (6 bases). The length of the CDR3 is 15 residues. CDR1 SGHTS and CDR2 YDEGEE come from the germline V gene. The CDR3 reads CASGLSRTTNAEQYF. The CDR3 DNA is TGTGCCAGCGGCTTGTCAAGGACTACGAATGCAGAGCAGTACTTC.

This clonotype was seen more than once but under ten times. One junction end does not reproduce the germline sequence, and a read error may be involved. The J gene is TRBJ2-3, the V gene TRBV20-1, with D possibly TRBD2 on 6 matching bases. Germline V gives CDR1 DFQATT, CDR2 SNEGSKA (reference sequence). The CDR3 covers 13 residues. Written as DNA, the CDR3 is TGCAGTGCTAGAGGGAGGGGCACAGATGCGCAGTATTTT. The encoded protein is CSARGRGTDAQYF.

This chain joins TRBV4-1 and TRBJ2-3, with D maybe TRBD2 (5 bases). The CDR3 has 17 amino acids. Germline lookup yields CDR1 MGHRA and CDR2 YSYEKL. The V end lost 0 bases, the J end lost 4 bases, and 17 bases lay between the germline ends. CDR3: CASSQDPNLDYADTQYF. CDR3 DNA: TGCGCCAGCAGCCAAGACCCTAACCTTGACTACGCAGATACGCAGTATTTT.

This clonotype was seen many times. The genes are TRBV18 and TRBJ2-7, with D tentatively TRBD1 (6 bases). V gave up 1 base and J gave up 3 bases, with 19 bases separating them. The CDR3 totals 17 residues. Per the germline V gene, CDR1 is KGHSH and CDR2 is LQKENI. The CDR3 DNA is TGTGCCAGCTCACCACGGCAAGCAGGGGCCGTCGTCTACGAGCAGTACTTC. Residues: CASSPRQAGAVVYEQYF. Variable domain in full (rest from reference TRBV18 and TRBJ2-7): NAGVMQNPRHLVRRRGQEARLRCSPMKGHSHVYWYRQLPEEGLKFMVYLQKENIIDESGMPKERFSAEFPKEGPSILRIQQVVRGDSAAYFCASSPRQAGAVVYEQYFGPGTRLTVT.

Of note for this clonotype: At one end, the junction sequence differs from germline, possibly due to a read error. The chain recombines TRBV7-6 with TRBJ1-1, with TRBD1 as a possible D gene (5 bases). The CDR3 totals 15 residues. CDR1 and CDR2 (germline): SGHVS, FNYEAQ. The CDR3 DNA reads as TGCGCCAGCAGCTTAGGCACAGGTTCCAACACTCAAGCTTTCTTT. Its translation: CASSLGTGSNTQAFF.

Remarks on this clonotype: Just one base apart from a much larger clone, this may be a read error. The chain joins TRBV20-1 to TRBJ2-5; possible D gene TRBD1, 6 bases. The CDR3 consists of 13 residues. V gave up 6 bases and J gave up 0 bases, with 11 bases separating them. Germline loops: CDR1 DFQATT, CDR2 SNEGSKA (reference sequence). CDR3 in DNA: TGCAGTGCCGTAGACAGGAACCAAGAGACCCAGTACTTC. It translates to CSAVDRNQETQYF.

This clonotype was found a few times. This CDR3 is CSARDSGTSGNEQFF. The CDR3 region has the DNA TGCAGTGCTAGAGATTCCGGGACCTCGGGCAATGAGCAGTTCTTC. This chain links TRBV20-1 with TRBJ2-1; either TRBD1 or TRBD2 may fit D (5 bases each). Germline V gene data show CDR1 as DFQATT and CDR2 as SNEGSKA (reference sequence). V was shortened by 0 bases and J by 6 bases, with 15 bases between the two germline ends. The CDR3 contains 15 residues.

Many counts were recorded for this clonotype. This rearrangement joins TRBV6-6 to TRBJ1-2; TRBD1 matches at 7 bases. The V segment lost 5 bases and the J segment 3 bases; nucleotides outside the gene matches: 6. This CDR3 is built from 14 residues. Germline V gene lookup returns CDR1 MNHNY and CDR2 SVGAGI (reference sequence). This CDR3 reads CASSDRDSHYGYTF. CDR3 nucleotide sequence: TGTGCCAGCAGTGACCGGGACAGCCACTATGGCTACACCTTC.

Concerning this clonotype: Since a much larger clone is just one base distant, this may be a read error. J is TRBJ1-3 and V is TRBV9, with D possibly TRBD1 on 6 matching bases. Germline CDR1 and CDR2: SGDLS and YYNGEE. This CDR3 is 16 amino acids long. The CDR3 region has the DNA TGTGCCAGCAGCGTAGCTGCACAGGGACGTGGAAGCACCATATATTTT. This encodes CASSVAAQGRGSTIYF.

This clonotype was recorded many times. The chain recombines TRBV7-3 with TRBJ2-5; D remains ambiguous. Per germline, CDR1 SGHTA and CDR2 FQGTGA. CDR3 length: 14 residues. Trimming took 5 bases from V and 4 from J, leaving 14 bases between them. The CDR3 nucleotides read TGTGCCAGCAGCCTCATGGCAGGTGGAGAGACCCAGTACTTC. Amino acid sequence: CASSLMAGGETQYF.

This clonotype was detected many times. The CDR3 sequence: CSVPGLKDTQYF. CDR3 bases: TGCAGTGTCCCGGGACTAAAAGATACGCAGTATTTT. The chain carries TRBV20-1 and TRBJ2-3, with 7 positions matching TRBD2. The trim removed 7 bases at V and 5 bases at J, leaving 6 bases unmatched. Germline CDR1 is DFQATT and CDR2 is SNEGSKA (reference sequence). This CDR3 region has 12 residues.

The J gene is TRBJ2-5, the V gene TRBV29-1; possibly TRBD1 for D (6 bases). The end of the DNA aligns better with TRBJ2-7, so the J call may be wrong. Looked up from germline, CDR1 is SQVTM and CDR2 is ANQGSEA. The CDR3 spans 11 residues. CDR3 nucleotide sequence: TGCAGCGTTGGTCCAGGGGCCGAGCAGTACTTC. It encodes CSVGPGAEQYF.

This clonotype was seen a handful of times. This rearrangement joins TRBV30 to TRBJ1-5; the D is unclear. From germline, CDR1 is GTSNPN and CDR2 SVGIG (reference sequence). The CDR3 is 13 residues long. Between the trimmed V and J ends, which lost 2 bases and 4 bases, there was a span of 9 bases. As DNA, the CDR3 is TGTGCCTGGAGTCCGGACTATAATCAGCCCCAGCATTTT. It encodes CAWSPDYNQPQHF.

This clonotype showed up many times. The V call is TRBV6-5, the J call TRBJ1-5; D gene ambiguous. Germline V lookup: CDR1 MNHEY, CDR2 SVGAGI. The CDR3 covers 13 residues. The V end was cut by 5 bases, the J end by 4 bases, with 9 bases between. For the CDR3, the DNA is TGTGCCAGCAGTCCGACCTATAATCAGCCCCAGCATTTT. Its protein is CASSPTYNQPQHF.

There are a few counts of this clonotype. This chain joins TRBV5-1 and TRBJ2-2, with D maybe TRBD2 (6 bases). V was trimmed by 0 bases and J by 5 bases, leaving 14 bases between them. The V gene's germline CDR1 is SGHRS and CDR2 YFSETQ. This CDR3 spans 16 amino acids. The DNA for the CDR3 is TGCGCCAGCAGCTTGGCAACGCGGGGTGGTACCGGGGAGCTGTTTTTT. It specifies CASSLATRGGTGELFF.

This sequence joins TRBV7-9 and TRBJ2-5; a possible D gene is TRBD2 (6 bases). This CDR3 has 16 residues. V dropped 2 bases and J dropped 5 bases, with 18 bases sitting between them. Germline V gene sequence: CDR1 SEHNR, CDR2 FQNEAQ (reference sequence). The CDR3 protein is CASSLWIGRIGETQYF. CDR3 DNA: TGTGCCAGCAGCTTATGGATTGGGAGGATCGGGGAGACCCAGTACTTC.